These 30 T cell receptor beta chains share one sample of origin, sequenced in a study of shared T cell receptors in the human thymus. Here immunoSEQ multiplex PCR was the method, and the copy in TCRdb shows in-frame clones only, minus some. The table lists over 650,000 clones, around 87% of them singletons, with 0.009% to 0.0095% in the top ten. The data were also submitted as part of a second study, on human thymus T cells.

Material: thymocytes. These TCRs come from a boy younger than two with a congenital heart defect.

The chain is built from TRBV28 and TRBJ1-1; 8 nucleotides line up with TRBD1. The CDR3 has 13 residues. Germline assignment: CDR1 MDHEN and CDR2 SYDVKM. V shed 11 bases and J 5 bases; nucleotides not matched to a gene: 10. CDR3 nucleotides: TGTGCCGTCAAAGAGGACAGGGCGACTGAAGCTTTCTTT. This encodes CAVKEDRATEAFF.

The V gene is TRBV5-1, the J gene TRBJ2-7, with D maybe TRBD1 (5 bases). The CDR3 loop spans 14 amino acids. CDR1 and CDR2 (germline): SGHRS, YFSETQ. Trimming stripped 4 bases from V and 2 bases from J, with 13 bases between. In DNA form, the CDR3 reads TGCGCCAGCAGCGTGAAGACAGTGCCCTACGAGCAGTACTTC. Translating gives CASSVKTVPYEQYF.

The chain has TRBV5-4 and TRBJ2-7; TRBD2 matches at 15 bases. V lost 3 bases and J lost 4; bases outside the gene matches: 5. This CDR3 is 16 amino acids long. Germline values: CDR1 SGHNT, CDR2 YYREEE (reference sequence). Written as DNA, the CDR3 is TGTGCCAGCAGCTCCGGACTAGCGGGGGGGCGGTACGAGCAGTACTTC. This translates into CASSSGLAGGRYEQYF.

The chain carries TRBV28 and TRBJ1-1, with 8 positions matching TRBD1. Losses at the gene ends were 10 bases for V and 7 bases for J; bases not matched to a gene: 14. CDR3 size: 14 residues. In germline, CDR1 is MDHEN, CDR2 SYDVKM. In nucleotides, the CDR3 is TGTGCCACCCTCCGGACAGGGCCTTTCTTTGAAGCTTTCTTT. Encoded protein: CATLRTGPFFEAFF.

The V and J genes are TRBV6-5 and TRBJ2-5, with TRBD1 identical over 8 bases. Germline V gene data show CDR1 as MNHEY and CDR2 as SVGAGI. V shed 6 bases, J shed 3 bases, and the junction held 6 bases outside the gene matches. This CDR3 has 14 residues. The CDR3 DNA reads as TGTGCCAGCAGACAGGGGGATAGGAAAGAGACCCAGTACTTC. This sequence encodes CASRQGDRKETQYF.

The V gene is TRBV18, the J gene TRBJ2-7, with no clear D. Germline V gene lookup returns CDR1 KGHSH and CDR2 LQKENI. There are 13 residues in the CDR3. Trimming removed 1 base from V and 1 base from J, with 5 bases in between. CDR3 amino acids: CASSPRASYEQYF. CDR3 DNA: TGTGCCAGCTCACCACGGGCTTCCTACGAGCAGTACTTC.

This clone was seen only once. In the same sample, other DNA sequences code for this CDR3. The rearrangement joins TRBV28 to TRBJ1-6, with D unclear. CDR1 MDHEN and CDR2 SYDVKM come from the germline V gene. The CDR3 length is 16 residues. V shed 3 bases and J shed 0 bases, with 9 bases lying between them. The CDR3 nucleotides read TGTGCCAGCAGTTTTCTACCGAGCTCCTATAATTCACCCCTCCACTTT. Translating gives CASSFLPSSYNSPLHF.

The J gene is TRBJ2-3, the V gene TRBV5-6, with D hard to call. V lost 4 bases and J 2 bases, leaving 17 bases between the germline ends. The CDR3 is made up of 16 amino acids. Germline loops: CDR1 SGHDT, CDR2 YYEEEE. The CDR3 nucleotides read TGTGCCAGCAGCAAGCCGGGTCCCCAAATCACAGATACGCAGTATTTT. It translates to CASSKPGPQITDTQYF. Full variable domain (rest looked up from reference TRBV5-6 and TRBJ2-3): DAGVTQSPTHLIKTRGQQVTLRCSPKSGHDTVSWYQQALGQGPQFIFQYYEEEERQRGNFPDRFSGHQFPNYSSELNVNALLLGDSALYLCASSKPGPQITDTQYFGPGTRLTVL.

The V call is TRBV19, the J call TRBJ2-4; 9 nucleotides agree with TRBD2. V dropped 0 bases and J dropped 0; count of bases not matched to a gene: 15. The CDR3 loop spans 21 amino acids. Looked up from germline, CDR1 is LNHDA and CDR2 is SQIVND (reference sequence). CDR3 in DNA: TGTGCCAGTAGTATAGATCAGGCGGGAGGGCCGAAAATGAAAGCCAAAAACATTCAGTACTTC. Protein sequence: CASSIDQAGGPKMKAKNIQYF.

DNA of the CDR3: TGTGCCAGTAGTAGACAGGACTATAATTCACCCCTCCACTTT. Its translation: CASSRQDYNSPLHF. The chain uses TRBV19 and TRBJ1-6, with a weak D call TRBD1 (6 bases). Trimming shortened V by 4 bases and J by 3 bases, and 7 bases separated the two germline ends. CDR1 is LNHDA, CDR2 SQIVND, per germline (reference sequence). The CDR3 runs 14 residues.

V and J are TRBV11-2 and TRBJ2-3; 12 bases line up with TRBD2. Germline V CDR1 and CDR2: SGHAT, FQNNGV. The ends lost 4 bases at V and 0 bases at J; junction bases unmatched: 11. The CDR3 extends over 19 amino acids. The CDR3 region has the DNA TGTGCCAGCAGCTCCGAGGTGACTAGCGGGGGCCCTAGCACAGATACGCAGTATTTT. Encoded protein: CASSSEVTSGGPSTDTQYF.

The V gene is TRBV4-1, the J gene TRBJ2-3, with 12 bases aligning to TRBD2. The CDR3 has 21 residues. V trimming: 9 bases; J trimming: 1 base; junction bases outside the gene matches: 23. Germline CDR1 is MGHRA and CDR2 is YSYEKL. The CDR3 here is CASSYARGASGRALCTDTQYF. In nucleotides, the CDR3 is TGCGCCAGTTCGTACGCCCGCGGGGCTAGCGGGAGGGCCCTCTGCACAGATACGCAGTATTTT.

This rearrangement joins TRBV10-3 to TRBJ1-2; no reliable D call. V lost 6 bases to trimming and J lost 1 base, with 9 bases between them. This CDR3 is built from 13 residues. CDR1 is ENHRY and CDR2 is SYGVKD in the germline V gene. The CDR3 reads CAIRPQDNYGYTF. DNA of the CDR3: TGTGCCATCAGACCCCAGGATAACTATGGCTACACCTTC.

V is TRBV7-2 and J is TRBJ2-7, with D possibly matching TRBD2 (6 bases). Germline CDR1 and CDR2: SGHTA and FQGNSA. The CDR3 extends over 14 amino acids. Trimming took 1 base from V and 5 from J, leaving 12 bases between them. Here the CDR3 DNA reads TGTGCCAGCAGCTTAGTTCCTAGCGCCCACGAGCAGTACTTC. This gives the protein CASSLVPSAHEQYF.

The chain links TRBV4-3 to TRBJ2-7, with a possible D match to TRBD2 (5 bases). CDR1 and CDR2 from the germline V gene are LGHNA and YSLEER. Trimming left V 4 bases short and J 2 bases short, with 18 bases between. The CDR3 loop spans 16 amino acids. Written as DNA, the CDR3 is TGCGCCAGCAGCCCTCAACGACGGGGAATAACCTACGAGCAGTACTTC. Its protein product is CASSPQRRGITYEQYF.

The V call is TRBV29-1, the J call TRBJ2-3; D call uncertain. There are 13 residues in the CDR3. In germline, CDR1 is SQVTM, CDR2 ANQGSEA. The V gene lost 3 bases and the J gene lost 8 bases, with 15 bases spanning the gap. The CDR3 DNA sequence: TGCAGCGTTGACTGGTCACCCAGTTCTACGCAGTATTTT. Translation gives CSVDWSPSSTQYF.

V and J are TRBV18 and TRBJ1-4; 7 bases fit TRBD1. Germline V gene sequence: CDR1 KGHSH, CDR2 LQKENI. The CDR3 sequence is 15 residues long. The CDR3 nucleotides read TGTGTCCAGCCCATGAACAGGGGAACTAATGAAAAACTGTTTTTT. Its translation is CVQPMNRGTNEKLFF.

V gene TRBV28 combines with J gene TRBJ2-1; 9 bases match TRBD2. In germline, CDR1 is MDHEN, CDR2 SYDVKM. J lost 4 bases, V lost 11 bases, and 18 bases had no gene match. CDR3 length: 17 amino acids. This CDR3 reads CAGSLGRAGGRYNEQFF. DNA for the CDR3: TGTGCCGGCTCCCTAGGGCGGGCGGGAGGGCGGTACAATGAGCAGTTCTTC.

The V and J genes are TRBV6-7 and TRBJ2-3; 10 bases map to TRBD2. TRBV6-7 is an open reading frame whose function is uncertain. The length of the CDR3 is 14 residues. After removal of 8 bases from V and 6 bases from J, the junction contained 8 bases not matched to a gene. Here the CDR3 DNA reads TGTGCCAGCGAAAAGCGGGAGGGCCCGGATACGCAGTATTTT. Translating it yields CASEKREGPDTQYF.

The gene calls are TRBV27 and TRBJ2-7; possibly TRBD1 for D (5 bases). The CDR3 sequence is 16 residues long. Germline V gene data show CDR1 as MNHEY and CDR2 as SMNVEV (reference sequence). Trimming stripped 0 bases from V and 1 base from J, with 13 bases between. CDR3 loop: CASSLSRDSPSYEQYF. CDR3 DNA: TGTGCCAGCAGTTTATCAAGAGACAGTCCTTCCTACGAGCAGTACTTC.

This chain uses TRBV29-1 with TRBJ2-7, with 7 positions matching TRBD1. CDR3 size: 14 residues. The germline V gene encodes CDR1 SQVTM and CDR2 ANQGSEA. Germline trimming cut 1 base from V and 1 base from J; bases unmatched to any gene: 4. CDR3 residues: CSVEAPDRSYEQYF. CDR3 nucleotide sequence: TGCAGCGTTGAAGCCCCGGACAGGTCCTACGAGCAGTACTTC.

The CDR3 nucleotides read TGTGCCAGTAGTATGACTAGCGGGAGCCCCCCCGAGCAGTACTTC. It specifies CASSMTSGSPPEQYF. This sequence joins TRBV19 and TRBJ2-7; 12 bases agree with TRBD2. The CDR3 covers 15 residues. The ends lost 3 bases at V and 6 bases at J; junction bases unmatched: 6. Germline V gene lookup returns CDR1 LNHDA and CDR2 SQIVND (reference sequence).

This rearrangement joins TRBV7-9 to TRBJ1-2; D not resolved. The germline V gene encodes CDR1 SEHNR and CDR2 FQNEAQ (reference sequence). The CDR3 has 13 amino acids. The ends were cut back, 2 bases at V and 1 base at J, with 5 bases in the middle. CDR3 sequence reads: CASSLLVNYGYTF. The DNA for the CDR3 is TGTGCCAGCAGCTTACTTGTTAACTATGGCTACACCTTC. Supplemented by reference TRBV7-9 and TRBJ1-2, the full variable domain reads DTGVSQNPRHKITKRGQNVTFRCDPISEHNRLYWYRQTLGQGPEFLTYFQNEAQLEKSRLLSDRFSAERPKGSFSTLEIQRTEQGDSAMYLCASSLLVNYGYTFGSGTRLTVV.

The rearrangement links TRBV19 to TRBJ2-3; TRBD2 might be the D (5 bases). Between the trimmed V and J ends, which lost 7 bases and 6 bases, there was a span of 23 bases. This CDR3 comprises 16 residues. Germline V gene sequence: CDR1 LNHDA, CDR2 SQIVND (reference sequence). This CDR3 reads CASMEARPVGEDTQYF. CDR3 sequence (DNA): TGTGCCAGTATGGAGGCGCGACCGGTCGGGGAGGATACGCAGTATTTT.

This clone was seen once. The J gene is TRBJ2-2, the V gene TRBV5-1; no clear D gene. CDR1 SGHRS and CDR2 YFSETQ come from the germline V gene. The CDR3 covers 14 residues. V was cut by 4 bases and J by 1 base, with 8 bases left in between. The CDR3 DNA reads as TGCGCCAGCAGCCGGTCCAAGAACACCGGGGAGCTGTTTTTT. Translating it yields CASSRSKNTGELFF.

The chain carries TRBV4-3 and TRBJ2-1; D might be TRBD2 (5 bases). The CDR3 loop spans 17 amino acids. CDR1 and CDR2 (germline): LGHNA, YSLEER. The ends were cut back, 0 bases at V and 0 bases at J, with 12 bases in the middle. The CDR3 here is CASSQEAGGHSYNEQFF. The CDR3 DNA is TGCGCCAGCAGCCAAGAAGCTGGCGGGCACTCCTACAATGAGCAGTTCTTC.

V gene TRBV15 combines with J gene TRBJ1-1; D not resolved. The CDR3 totals 15 residues. Germline CDR1 reads LNHNV; CDR2 reads YYDKDF (reference sequence). Between the trimmed V and J ends, which lost 3 bases and 1 base, there was a span of 12 bases. The CDR3: CATSSLGDPNTEAFF. In DNA, the CDR3 is TGTGCCACCAGCAGCCTCGGTGATCCGAACACTGAAGCTTTCTTT.

This clone appeared a single time. The chain joins TRBV18 to TRBJ2-1; 11 bases are a match to TRBD2. The V gene end was trimmed by 2 bases and the J gene end by 4 bases; junction bases not matched to a gene: 4. CDR1 and CDR2 (germline): KGHSH, LQKENI. This CDR3 has 16 residues. The CDR3 here is CASSPKLAGVYNEQFF. For the CDR3, the DNA is TGTGCCAGCTCACCAAAACTAGCGGGAGTTTACAATGAGCAGTTCTTC.

The genes are TRBV13 and TRBJ2-7; 8 bases align to TRBD1. The trim removed 3 bases at V and 2 bases at J, leaving 12 bases unmatched. This CDR3 contains 17 residues. Per the germline V gene, CDR1 is PRHDT and CDR2 is FYEKMQ (reference sequence). Here the CDR3 DNA reads TGTGCCAGCAGCTTTGGGACAGGACTATCCGGGGCCTACGAGCAGTACTTC. This translates into CASSFGTGLSGAYEQYF.

This clone was recorded only once. This chain uses TRBV4-2 with TRBJ1-4; possible D gene TRBD1, 5 bases. The CDR3 extends over 18 amino acids. Trimming pared 0 bases from V and 4 bases from J, leaving 18 bases between. Germline assignment: CDR1 LGHNA and CDR2 YNFKEQ. The CDR3 region is CASSQDFRALGVNEKLFF. The CDR3 DNA follows: TGTGCCAGCAGCCAAGACTTCAGGGCACTTGGGGTTAATGAAAAACTGTTTTTT.